Listed below are T cell receptor beta chains from one sample, sequenced in a study of cytomegalovirus exposure and HLA in healthy donors. This table comes from immunoSEQ multiplex PCR, and its TCRdb copy is limited to in-frame clones, with some not included. The table records about 140,000 clones, roughly three quarters of them present only once. The sequenced sample consisted of PBMCs. Receptors originate from a male donor in good health and CMV-seronegative. CDR3s include the opening cysteine and the closing phenylalanine or tryptophan. A D gene is named only where the DNA matches it firmly. Not every row has a clone size; where given, it reads once, few, many or a size class.

>NA|TRBD1|TRBV6-5|TRBJ1-2
CASSLDRGGNGYTF
TGTGCCAGCAGTTTGGACAGGGGGGGGAATGGCTACACCTTC
>NA|NA|TRBV10-3|TRBJ2-2
CAISDRSQGPGELFF
TGTGCCATCAGTGACCGCAGTCAGGGGCCCGGGGAGCTGTTTTTT
>NA|TRBD2|TRBV5-8|TRBJ2-7
CASSMGLASYEQYF
TGTGCCAGCAGCATGGGACTAGCGTCCTACGAGCAGTACTTC
>NA|TRBD1|TRBV2|TRBJ2-3
CASTRTGQTTDTQYF
TGTGCCAGCACTAGGACAGGGCAAACCACAGATACGCAGTATTTT
>NA|NA|TRBV6-1|TRBJ2-7
CASSGRGASYEQYF
TGTGCCAGCAGTGGGCGGGGAGCCTCCTACGAGCAGTACTTC
>NA|TRBD1|TRBV6-1|TRBJ2-7
CASREGQGRTYEQYF
TGTGCCAGCAGGGAGGGACAGGGTCGGACCTACGAGCAGTACTTC
>NA|NA|TRBV10-3|TRBJ2-7
CAISESTRGPRSSYEQYF
TGTGCCATCAGTGAGTCGACGCGGGGGCCGAGGAGCTCCTACGAGCAGTACTTC
>NA|NA|TRBV18|TRBJ1-5
CASSPPPQGFSNQPQHF
TGTGCCAGCTCACCTCCCCCACAGGGTTTTAGCAATCAGCCCCAGCATTTT
>NA|NA|TRBV5-1|TRBJ1-2
CASSERTYYGYTF
TGCGCCAGCAGCGAGAGGACATACTATGGCTACACCTTC
>NA|NA|TRBV6-5|TRBJ1-2
CASSQPGQHYGYTF
TGTGCCAGCAGTCAACCGGGACAACACTATGGCTACACCTTC
>NA|TRBD2|TRBV5-4|TRBJ2-1
CASSPDSGGSYNEQFF
TGTGCCAGCAGCCCCGACAGCGGGGGGAGTTACAATGAGCAGTTCTTC
>NA|NA|TRBV4-3|TRBJ2-7
CASSQAGHQLYEQYF
TGCGCCAGCAGCCAAGCGGGACATCAGTTATACGAGCAGTACTTC
>NA|NA|TRBV9|TRBJ1-3
CASSVDNRASGNTIYF
TGTGCCAGCAGCGTAGATAACAGGGCGAGCGGAAACACCATATATTTT
>NA|NA|TRBV19|TRBJ2-7
CASSIGGGANEQYF
TGTGCCAGTAGTATAGGTGGGGGGGCGAACGAGCAGTACTTC
>NA|NA|TRBV5-1|TRBJ2-5
CASSFGVQETQYF
TGCGCCAGCAGCTTTGGAGTCCAAGAGACCCAGTACTTC
>few|NA|TRBV5-1|TRBJ2-1
CASSEGDYPSHNEQFF
TGCGCCAGCAGCGAGGGGGACTATCCGTCTCATAATGAGCAGTTCTTC
>NA|NA|TRBV4-2|TRBJ1-2
CASSQEGFTDYGYTF
TGTGCCAGCAGCCAAGAAGGTTTCACAGACTATGGCTACACCTTC
>NA|TRBD1|TRBV5-6|TRBJ1-1
CASSLETGGPTEAFF
TGTGCCAGCAGCTTGGAGACAGGGGGTCCAACTGAAGCTTTCTTT